These 11 T cell receptor beta chains came from one sample sequenced in a study of T cells in women clearing cervical HPV infection. The assay was immunoSEQ multiplex PCR, and TCRdb's table has in-frame clones only and misses some. The repertoire shows about 48,000 clones; the top ten hold 1.5% to 2%. Material for sequencing was blood buffy coat. These receptors came from a woman between 18 and 70 years old with a cervical HPV16 infection that either progressed to CIN3+ or cleared (not recorded which).

As concerns this clone: The sequence runs out 3 residues before the end of the CDR3; the remainder is reconstructed from the germline J gene. The rearrangement joins TRBV4-1 to TRBJ2-7; D unclear. The CDR3 is made up of 14 amino acids. Germline lookup yields CDR1 MGHRA and CDR2 YSYEKL. V was cut by 1 base and J by 2 bases, with 9 bases left in between. The sequenced part of the CDR3 DNA is TGCGCCAGCAGCCAAGGAGAGGTCCCCTACGAG. Translation gives CASSQGEVPYE. The entire CDR3 protein reads CASSQGEVPYEQYF.

CDR3 loop: CASSRGQATRETQYF. CDR3 DNA, as far as it was read: TGTGCCAGCAGCCGTGGACAGGCTACAAGGGAGACC. V gene TRBV14 combines with J gene TRBJ2-5; 7 bases align to TRBD1. Read data end 3 residues before the CDR3 end; the end is taken from the germline J gene. J lost 5 bases, V lost 4 bases, and 10 bases had no gene match. This CDR3 spans 15 amino acids. Germline values: CDR1 SGHDN, CDR2 FVKESK.

About this clone itself: The read finishes 3 residues shy of the CDR3 end, and the germline J gene is used to complete it. The V call is TRBV2, the J call TRBJ2-1; 8 bases are shared with TRBD2. Germline trimming cut 3 bases from V and 6 bases from J; bases unmatched to any gene: 7. The CDR3 is 15 amino acids. Germline assignment: CDR1 SNHLY and CDR2 FYNNEI. The CDR3 protein is CASSDIGLASNEQFF. The sequenced part of the CDR3 DNA is TGTGCCAGCAGTGATATTGGACTAGCAAGCAATGAG.

A remark on this clone: The DNA ends 3 residues before the CDR3 does, and the rest of the CDR3 is filled in from the germline J gene. The rearrangement links TRBV3-1 (or the pseudogene TRBV3-2) to TRBJ1-1; D ambiguous. The germline V and J ends were trimmed by 6 bases and 5 bases, with 16 bases remaining between them. Germline V gene data show CDR1 as LGHDT and CDR2 as YNNKEL (reference sequence). CDR3 length equals 14 residues. CDR3 region: CASSQRAGGTEAFF. Partial CDR3 DNA: TGTGCCAGCAGTCAGCGTGCGGGTGGGACTGAA.

About this clone: The read ends 3 residues shy of where the CDR3 ends; the end is completed using the germline J gene. V gene TRBV28 combines with J gene TRBJ1-5; a possible D gene is TRBD1 (6 bases). This CDR3 spans 16 amino acids. Germline CDR1 MDHEN, CDR2 SYDVKM. The germline V and J ends were trimmed by 4 bases and 5 bases, with 18 bases remaining between them. This chain's CDR3 is CASSYDQGKGYQPQHF. The sequenced CDR3 bases are TGTGCCAGCAGTTACGATCAGGGGAAGGGTTATCAGCCC.

Concerning this clone: The read falls 3 residues short of the CDR3 end, and the missing part is taken from the germline J gene. The chain has TRBV24-1 and TRBJ1-1; 10 nucleotides match TRBD1. CDR3 size: 13 residues. The germline V gene has CDR1 KGHDR and CDR2 SFDVKD. Trimming at V came to 10 bases and at J to 5 bases, leaving 6 bases not matched to a gene. The CDR3: CATRQGARTEAFF. The part of the CDR3 DNA that was read is TGTGCCACTCGACAGGGGGCAAGGACTGAA.

Comments on this clone: The CDR3 goes on 3 residues after the read ends, and that part is filled in from the germline J gene. The genes are TRBV10-3 and TRBJ2-2, with 8 bases lining up with TRBD1. The ends lost 10 bases at V and 6 bases at J; junction bases unmatched: 7. CDR3 length equals 13 residues. Germline CDR1 is ENHRY and CDR2 is SYGVKD. The CDR3 loop is CATATGVSGELFF. CDR3 DNA (partial): TGTGCCACGGCGACAGGGGTCTCCGGGGAG.

Comment on this clone: The missing CDR3 end, 3 residues past where the read stops, is filled in from the germline J gene. The chain carries TRBV2 and TRBJ1-1, with D tentatively TRBD1 (5 bases). Germline assignment: CDR1 SNHLY and CDR2 FYNNEI. V lost 6 bases and J lost 6, with 14 bases in between. The length of the CDR3 is 13 residues. The CDR3 bases that were read are TGTGCCAGCAGGGATTGGGGCGAACCTGAA. This gives the protein CASRDWGEPE. The full CDR3 sequence reads CASRDWGEPEAFF. The full variable domain, rest sourced from reference TRBV2 and TRBJ1-1, is EPEVTQTPSHQVTQMGQEVILRCVPISNHLYFYWYRQILGQKVEFLVSFYNNEISEKSEIFDDQFSVERPDGSNFTLKIRSTKLEDSAMYFCASRDWGEPEAFFGQGTRLTVV.

To note about this clone: Germline and junction disagree at one end, which may indicate a read error. The read ends 3 residues early relative to the CDR3; the germline J gene fills the gap. V usage is TRBV4-2 and J usage is TRBJ2-5, with D maybe TRBD1 (6 bases). CDR1 is LGHNA, CDR2 YNFKEQ, per germline. The CDR3 is 17 residues long. The CDR3 DNA, read in part, is TGCGCCAGCAGCCAAGGGTTAAGGGGTAGCCAGGGGGAGACC. Its translation is CASSQGLRGSQGET. The CDR3, in full, reads CASSQGLRGSQGETQYF.

The covered CDR3 bases are TGTGCCAGCAGTGACCTCCCGCGGACTGAA. It translates to CASSDLPRTE. The complete CDR3 protein is CASSDLPRTEAFF. V usage is TRBV6-4 and J usage is TRBJ1-1; D remains ambiguous. Coverage ceases 3 residues before the CDR3 finishes, and the germline J gene fills in the end. This CDR3 is 13 amino acids long. Germline CDR1 MRHNA, CDR2 SNTAGT. V was shortened by 2 bases and J by 5 bases, with 9 bases between the two germline ends.

Notes on this clone: Sequencing ends 3 residues short of the CDR3 end; the germline J gene provides the rest. J is TRBJ2-5 and V is TRBV4-2; 8 bases fit TRBD2. Germline loops: CDR1 LGHNA, CDR2 YNFKEQ. CDR3 length: 18 amino acids. Unmatched junction bases numbered 12, after V lost 2 bases and J lost 1 base. CDR3 sequence: CASSQYPRAGGIQETQYF. CDR3 bases read: TGTGCCAGCAGCCAATATCCAAGGGCGGGGGGAATCCAAGAGACC.